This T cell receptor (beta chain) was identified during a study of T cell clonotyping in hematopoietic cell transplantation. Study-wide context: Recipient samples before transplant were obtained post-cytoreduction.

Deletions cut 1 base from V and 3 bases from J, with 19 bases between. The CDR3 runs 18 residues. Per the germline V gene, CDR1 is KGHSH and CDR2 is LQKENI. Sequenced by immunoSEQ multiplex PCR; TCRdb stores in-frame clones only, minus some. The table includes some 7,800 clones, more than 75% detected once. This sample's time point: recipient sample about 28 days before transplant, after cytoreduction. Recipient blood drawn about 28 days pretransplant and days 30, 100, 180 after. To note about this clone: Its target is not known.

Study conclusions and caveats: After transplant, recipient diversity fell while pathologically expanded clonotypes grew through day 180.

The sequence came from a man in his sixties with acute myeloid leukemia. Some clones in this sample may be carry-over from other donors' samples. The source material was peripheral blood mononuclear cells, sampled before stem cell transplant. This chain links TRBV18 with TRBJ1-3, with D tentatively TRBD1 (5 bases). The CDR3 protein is CASSPQVRGLGGGNTIYF. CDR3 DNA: TGTGCCAGCTCACCACAGGTCCGGGGCCTCGGCGGTGGAAACACCATATATTTT.